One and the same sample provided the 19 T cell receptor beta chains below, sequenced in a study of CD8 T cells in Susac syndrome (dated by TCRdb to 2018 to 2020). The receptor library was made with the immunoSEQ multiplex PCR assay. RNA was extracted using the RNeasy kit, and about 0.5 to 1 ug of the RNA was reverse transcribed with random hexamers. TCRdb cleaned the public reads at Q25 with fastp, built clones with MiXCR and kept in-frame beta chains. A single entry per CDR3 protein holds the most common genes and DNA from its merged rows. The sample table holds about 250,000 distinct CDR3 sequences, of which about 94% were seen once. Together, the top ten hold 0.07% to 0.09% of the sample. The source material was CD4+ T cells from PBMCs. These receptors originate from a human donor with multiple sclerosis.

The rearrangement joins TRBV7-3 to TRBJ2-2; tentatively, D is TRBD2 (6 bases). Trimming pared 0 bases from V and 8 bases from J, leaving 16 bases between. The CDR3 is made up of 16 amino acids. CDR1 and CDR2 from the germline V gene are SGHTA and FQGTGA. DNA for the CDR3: TGTGCCAGCAGCTTAACGATGGAGGGACGAGCAGGGGAGCTGTTTTTT. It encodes CASSLTMEGRAGELFF.

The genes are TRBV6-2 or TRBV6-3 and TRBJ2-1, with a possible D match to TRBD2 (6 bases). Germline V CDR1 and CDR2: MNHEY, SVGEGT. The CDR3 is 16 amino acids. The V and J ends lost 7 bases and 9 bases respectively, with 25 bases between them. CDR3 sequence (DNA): TGTGCCAGCACCCCCCTTGGGCGGGGCCTTAGGATTGAGCAGTTCTTC. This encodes CASTPLGRGLRIEQFF.

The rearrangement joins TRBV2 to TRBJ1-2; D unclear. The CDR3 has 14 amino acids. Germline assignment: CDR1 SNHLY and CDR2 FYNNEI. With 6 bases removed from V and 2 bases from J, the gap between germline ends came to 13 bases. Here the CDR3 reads CASRGRTDNYGYTF. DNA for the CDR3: TGTGCCAGCAGAGGTCGGACGGACAACTATGGCTACACCTTC.

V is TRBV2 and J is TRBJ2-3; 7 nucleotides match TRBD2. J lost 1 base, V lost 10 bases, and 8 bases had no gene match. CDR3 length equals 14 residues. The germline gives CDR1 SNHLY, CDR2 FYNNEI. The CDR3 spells CATRRAGGTDTQYF. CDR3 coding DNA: TGTGCCACCCGACGGGCGGGAGGCACAGATACGCAGTATTTT.

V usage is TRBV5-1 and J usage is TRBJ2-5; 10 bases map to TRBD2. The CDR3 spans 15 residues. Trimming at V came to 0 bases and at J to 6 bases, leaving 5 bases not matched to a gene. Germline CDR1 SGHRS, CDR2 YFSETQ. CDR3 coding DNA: TGCGCCAGCAGCTTGGTTCCTAGCGGGGGACAGACCCAGTACTTC. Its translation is CASSLVPSGGQTQYF.

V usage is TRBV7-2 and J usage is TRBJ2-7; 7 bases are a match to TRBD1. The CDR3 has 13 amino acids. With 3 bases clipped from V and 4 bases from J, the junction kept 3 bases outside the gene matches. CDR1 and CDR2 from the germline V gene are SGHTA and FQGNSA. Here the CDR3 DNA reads TGTGCCAGCAGCTTGGGACAGCGATACGAGCAGTACGTC. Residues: CASSLGQRYEQYV.

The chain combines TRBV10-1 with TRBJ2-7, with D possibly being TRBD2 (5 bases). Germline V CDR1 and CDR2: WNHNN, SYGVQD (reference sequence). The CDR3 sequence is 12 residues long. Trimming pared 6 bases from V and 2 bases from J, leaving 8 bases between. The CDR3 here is CASRSGPYEQYF. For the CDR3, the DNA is TGCGCCAGCAGGAGCGGTCCCTACGAGCAGTACTTC.

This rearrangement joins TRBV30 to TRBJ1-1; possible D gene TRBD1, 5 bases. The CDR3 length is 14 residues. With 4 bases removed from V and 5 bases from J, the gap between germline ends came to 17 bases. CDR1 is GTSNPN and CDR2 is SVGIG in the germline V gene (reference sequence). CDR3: CAWIQGVWGTEAFF. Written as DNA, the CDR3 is TGTGCCTGGATCCAAGGGGTGTGGGGAACTGAAGCTTTCTTT. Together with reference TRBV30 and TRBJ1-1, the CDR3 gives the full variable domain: SQTIHQWPATLVQPVGSPLSLECTVEGTSNPNLYWYRQAAGRGLQLLFYSVGIGQISSEVPQNLSASRPQDRQFILSSKKLLLSDSGFYLCAWIQGVWGTEAFFGQGTRLTVV.

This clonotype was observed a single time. CDR3 loop: CSVVPGLAGGPYNEQFF. CDR3 nucleotide sequence: TGCAGCGTTGTTCCGGGACTAGCGGGGGGGCCCTACAATGAGCAGTTCTTC. The chain links TRBV29-1 to TRBJ2-1, with TRBD2 matching over 16 bases. With 4 bases clipped from V and 2 bases from J, the junction kept 5 bases outside the gene matches. The germline V gene encodes CDR1 SQVTM and CDR2 ANQGSEA. The CDR3 totals 17 residues.

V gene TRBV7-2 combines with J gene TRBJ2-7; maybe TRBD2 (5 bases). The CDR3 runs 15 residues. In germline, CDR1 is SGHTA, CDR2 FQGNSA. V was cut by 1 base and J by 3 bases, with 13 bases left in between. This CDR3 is CASSLGAGRNYEQYF. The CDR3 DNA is TGTGCCAGCAGCTTAGGGGCGGGCCGCAACTACGAGCAGTACTTC.

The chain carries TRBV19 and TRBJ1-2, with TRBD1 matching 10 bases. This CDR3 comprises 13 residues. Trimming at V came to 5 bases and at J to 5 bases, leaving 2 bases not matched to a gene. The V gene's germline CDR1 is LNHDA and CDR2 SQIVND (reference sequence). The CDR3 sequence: CASSDRGRYGYTF. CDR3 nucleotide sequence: TGTGCCAGTAGTGACAGGGGGCGGTATGGCTACACCTTC.

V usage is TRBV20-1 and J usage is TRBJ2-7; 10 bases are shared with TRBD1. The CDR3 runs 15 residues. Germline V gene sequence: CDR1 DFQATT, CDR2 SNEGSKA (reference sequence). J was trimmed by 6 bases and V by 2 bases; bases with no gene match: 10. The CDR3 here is CSARIRGTGASEQYF. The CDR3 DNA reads TGCAGTGCTAGAATCCGGGGGACAGGGGCATCCGAGCAGTACTTC.

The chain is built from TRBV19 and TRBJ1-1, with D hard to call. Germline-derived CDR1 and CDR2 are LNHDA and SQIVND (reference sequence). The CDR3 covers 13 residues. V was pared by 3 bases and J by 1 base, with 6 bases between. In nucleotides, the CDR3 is TGTGCCAGTAGTATGACGGCGAACACTGAAGCTTTCTTT. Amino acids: CASSMTANTEAFF.

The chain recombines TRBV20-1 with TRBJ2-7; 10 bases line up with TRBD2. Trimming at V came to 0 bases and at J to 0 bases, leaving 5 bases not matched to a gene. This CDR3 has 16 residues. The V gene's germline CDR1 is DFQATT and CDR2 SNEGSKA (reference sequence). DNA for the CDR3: TGCAGTGCTAGAGAACTAGCGGGGCGCAGCTCCTACGAGCAGTACTTC. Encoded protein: CSARELAGRSSYEQYF.

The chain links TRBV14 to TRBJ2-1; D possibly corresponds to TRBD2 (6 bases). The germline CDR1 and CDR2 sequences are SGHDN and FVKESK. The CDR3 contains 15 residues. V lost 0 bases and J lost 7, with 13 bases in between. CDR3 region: CASSQDPGGRNEQFF. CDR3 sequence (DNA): TGTGCCAGCAGCCAAGATCCCGGGGGAAGAAATGAGCAGTTCTTC.

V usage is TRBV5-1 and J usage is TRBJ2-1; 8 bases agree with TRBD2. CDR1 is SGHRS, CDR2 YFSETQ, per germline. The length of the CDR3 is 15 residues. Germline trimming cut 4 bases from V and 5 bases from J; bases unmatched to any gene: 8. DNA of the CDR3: TGCGCCAGCAGCCTCTTAGCGGGAAGGCACAATGAGCAGTTCTTC. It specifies CASSLLAGRHNEQFF. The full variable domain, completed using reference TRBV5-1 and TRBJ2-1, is KAGVTQTPRYLIKTRGQQVTLSCSPISGHRSVSWYQQTPGQGLQFLFEYFSETQRNKGNFPGRFSGRQFSNSRSEMNVSTLELGDSALYLCASSLLAGRHNEQFFGPGTRLTVL.

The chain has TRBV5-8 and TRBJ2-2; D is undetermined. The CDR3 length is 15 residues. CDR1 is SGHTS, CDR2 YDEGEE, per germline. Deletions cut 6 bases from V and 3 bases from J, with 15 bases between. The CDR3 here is CASTRPRSYTGELFF. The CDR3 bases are TGTGCCAGCACCCGACCCCGGTCGTACACCGGGGAGCTGTTTTTT.

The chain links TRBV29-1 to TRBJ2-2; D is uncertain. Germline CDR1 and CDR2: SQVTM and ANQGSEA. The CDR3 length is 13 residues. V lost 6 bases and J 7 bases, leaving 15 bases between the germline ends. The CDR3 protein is CSVGFLVGGELFF. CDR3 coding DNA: TGCAGCGTCGGGTTTCTAGTGGGCGGGGAGCTGTTTTTT.

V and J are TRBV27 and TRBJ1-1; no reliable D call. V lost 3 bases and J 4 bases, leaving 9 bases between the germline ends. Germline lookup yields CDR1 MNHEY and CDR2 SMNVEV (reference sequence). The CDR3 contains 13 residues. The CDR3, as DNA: TGTGCCAGCAGTTTGAGGAGTATCACTGAAGCTTTCTTT. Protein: CASSLRSITEAFF.